This T cell receptor (beta chain) was captured in a study of cytomegalovirus exposure and HLA in healthy donors. Primers included in the PCR were 60 Vbeta and 13 Jbeta primers. Generated by immunoSEQ multiplex PCR, the TCRdb table keeps only in-frame clones and is missing some. The table includes some 190,000 clones, 65% to 85% detected once. Every donor was a healthy person donating bone marrow. Looked up from germline, CDR1 is MNHEY and CDR2 is SMNVEV (reference sequence). The CDR3 has 15 amino acids. V was shortened by 2 bases and J by 6 bases, with 17 bases between the two germline ends. The origin of this receptor is a girl aged 10 to 17 in good health and CMV-seropositive. The source material was PBMCs. The rearrangement links TRBV27 to TRBJ2-7; possible D gene TRBD2, 6 bases. CDR3 in amino acids: CASSLAGPLRGEQYF. The CDR3 region has the DNA TGTGCCAGCAGTTTAGCGGGGCCCCTGCGGGGCGAGCAGTACTTC.